These 3 T cell receptor beta chains were sequenced from one sample in a study of cytomegalovirus exposure and HLA in healthy donors (dated by TCRdb to 2016 to 2017). Libraries were prepared through the immunoSEQ multiplex PCR assay. In TCRdb, the immuneACCESS table is reduced to in-frame sequences with V and J assigned. These tables do not hold every clone; where another copy was compared, an unresolved V gene accounts for under half, and the others remain unexplained. The sample yields about 120,000 clones; 85% to 90% were counted once. The ten largest clonotypes hold less than 2% of the sample. Sequencing was done on a sample of PBMCs. The receptors were gathered from a woman aged 18-29 years in good health and CMV-seronegative.

As DNA, the CDR3 is TGTGCCAGCAGCCAGGACAGGCCTAGGGCAGATACGCAGTATTTT. Translating gives CASSQDRPRADTQYF. The rearrangement uses TRBV11-3 and TRBJ2-3; 7 positions match TRBD1. The V segment lost 5 bases and the J segment 4 bases; nucleotides outside the gene matches: 9. The CDR3 runs 15 residues. CDR1 is SGHNT, CDR2 YENEEA, per germline.

The chain employs TRBV5-5 and TRBJ2-2; D possibly corresponds to TRBD2 (6 bases). Trimming removed 4 bases at V and 7 bases at J, with 26 bases between. Germline V lookup: CDR1 SGHKS, CDR2 YYEKEE (reference sequence). The CDR3 extends over 18 amino acids. Here the CDR3 DNA reads TGTGCCAGCAGCCGCTTGTCTAGCGTGTACCCGGGGGACGGGGAGCTGTTTTTT. Residues: CASSRLSSVYPGDGELFF.

V gene TRBV27 combines with J gene TRBJ1-1; D is unresolved. Trimming took 7 bases from V and 4 from J, leaving 19 bases between them. Looked up from germline, CDR1 is MNHEY and CDR2 is SMNVEV (reference sequence). This CDR3 comprises 15 residues. The CDR3 region has the DNA TGTGCCAGCAAATGGAGTTCGTTTATGGCCACTGAAGCTTTCTTT. It translates to CASKWSSFMATEAFF.